The 5 T cell receptor beta chains reported below all come from one sample, sequenced in a study of T cells in Graves' hyperthyroidism and ophthalmopathy. RNA transcripts provided the source from which TCR beta CDR3 regions were amplified. The HTBI primer set drove a first-round RT-PCR of the TCR CDR3. TCRdb fed the multiplex PCR reads into MiXCR, producing one record per CDR3 protein. Of under 650,000 distinct CDR3 sequences listed, 15% to 20% are singletons. Sequenced: blood. These receptor sequences come from a woman in her twenties or thirties with Graves' hyperthyroidism.

This clonotype was observed at least ten times. The chain couples TRBV2 to TRBJ2-5, with 7 bases fitting TRBD1. The junction had 6 bases not matched to a gene; V was cut back by 4 bases and J by 4 bases. CDR3 size: 14 residues. Germline CDR1 SNHLY, CDR2 FYNNEI. The CDR3 nucleotides read TGTGCCAGCAGTGGAGGGGGCGCGGGAGAGACCCAGTACTTC. Translation: CASSGGGAGETQYF.

V is TRBV12-3 or TRBV12-4 and J is TRBJ2-1; 10 positions agree with TRBD2. This CDR3 has 20 amino acids. V trimming: 3 bases; J trimming: 2 bases; junction bases outside the gene matches: 16. The CDR3 DNA follows: TGTGCCAGCAGTTTTAGGGCCCCCTTGGCTAGCGGGAGTCCCTACAATGAGCAGTTCTTC. Its translation is CASSFRAPLASGSPYNEQFF.

This clonotype was seen repeatedly, ten times or more. The chain employs TRBV27 and TRBJ2-1; 14 bases are shared with TRBD2. Trimming removed 4 bases from V and 8 bases from J; junction bases left unmatched: 16. Germline V gene sequence: CDR1 MNHEY, CDR2 SMNVEV (reference sequence). The CDR3 totals 19 residues. The CDR3 reads CASSSLSGTSGSGVDEQFF. The CDR3 region has the DNA TGTGCCAGCAGTTCCCTCTCCGGGACTAGCGGGAGTGGAGTAGATGAGCAGTTCTTC.

This clonotype has only a few counts. V is TRBV20-1 and J is TRBJ2-7, with D uncertain. The germline V gene has CDR1 DFQATT and CDR2 SNEGSKA (reference sequence). There are 15 residues in the CDR3. V shed 0 bases and J shed 4 bases, with 16 bases lying between them. The CDR3 here is CSARDPLKTEYEQYF. In DNA, the CDR3 is TGCAGTGCTAGAGATCCCCTCAAGACGGAATACGAGCAGTACTTC.

The chain recombines TRBV11-3 with TRBJ2-7, with 7 bases aligning to TRBD1. The CDR3 extends over 14 amino acids. Trimming removed 3 bases from V and 7 bases from J; junction bases left unmatched: 9. Per germline, CDR1 SGHNT and CDR2 YENEEA. The CDR3 DNA sequence: TGTGCCAGCAGCTTCACCGGGACAGCTTTTGAGCAGTACTTC. The encoded protein is CASSFTGTAFEQYF. Using reference TRBV11-3 and TRBJ2-7 for the parts outside the CDR3, the full variable domain is EAGVVQSPRYKIIEKKQPVAFWCNPISGHNTLYWYLQNLGQGPELLIRYENEEAVDDSQLPKDRFSAERLKGVDSTLKIQPAELGDSAVYLCASSFTGTAFEQYFGPGTRLTVT.